This record concerns one T cell receptor (beta chain) sequence. The antigen is not known. The data stem from a study of shared clonotypes between healthy human individuals. Study results and caveats: Depth of sequencing was expected to influence donor clonotype sharing. Blood was the only sampled material, and tissue repertoires likely differ.

The germline gives CDR1 MNHNS, CDR2 SASEGT. The junction had 3 bases not matched to a gene; V was cut back by 6 bases and J by 3 bases. This CDR3 spans 14 amino acids. The data were produced by immunoSEQ multiplex PCR, yet TCRdb's version contains in-frame clones alone and is incomplete. The repertoire includes 1.6 million or so clones, 98% of them detected once, and over 0.3% sits in the top ten. Naive CD45RA+ and memory CD45RA-negative subsets were split from CD4+ cells. The TCR originated in a man aged 25 to 40 in good health. V gene TRBV6-1 combines with J gene TRBJ2-7, with 12 bases identical to TRBD2. The sequencing sample was made of naive CD4+ T cells sorted from blood. Subset indicated: CD45RA+ positively selected. The CDR3 reads CASRGLAGRYEQYF. The CDR3 DNA reads TGTGCCAGCAGGGGACTAGCGGGTCGCTACGAGCAGTACTTC.